Following are 27 T cell receptor beta chains from one sample sequenced in a study of chemoradiotherapy in HPV16-positive cancers. Sequencing was performed with immunoSEQ multiplex PCR; in TCRdb, only in-frame clones are kept and a portion is missing. The sample includes some 2,000 clones, approximately 90% seen only once; the top ten take 2.5% to 3.5%. The starting material was tumor tissue, obtained from a patient who underwent chemoradiotherapy. These receptors came from a human donor with HPV-associated anogenital cancer.

J is TRBJ2-4 and V is TRBV6-6; no reliable D call. CDR1 is MNHNY and CDR2 is SVGAGI in the germline V gene (reference sequence). This CDR3 has 13 amino acids. Trimming left V 0 bases short and J 7 bases short, with 7 bases between. CDR3 nucleotide sequence: TGTGCCAGCAGTTACTCGTACGGGAACATTCAGTACTTC. As protein: CASSYSYGNIQYF.

The chain couples TRBV20-1 to TRBJ2-7; no firm D call. Trimming removed 5 bases at V and 6 bases at J, with 11 bases between. The CDR3 length is 11 residues. Germline-derived CDR1 and CDR2 are DFQATT and SNEGSKA (reference sequence). CDR3: CSAFSDPEQYF. DNA for the CDR3: TGCAGTGCTTTTTCTGACCCCGAGCAGTACTTC.

The rearrangement joins TRBV19 to TRBJ1-5; D is undetermined. The germline V gene encodes CDR1 LNHDA and CDR2 SQIVND (reference sequence). V was trimmed by 7 bases and J by 4 bases, leaving 11 bases between them. The CDR3 sequence is 13 residues long. The CDR3 is CASTPQTNQPQHF. The CDR3 region has the DNA TGTGCCAGTACCCCACAGACAAATCAGCCCCAGCATTTT.

V and J are TRBV11-2 and TRBJ1-5; 7 bases are shared with TRBD1. Germline CDR1 reads SGHAT; CDR2 reads FQNNGV. The CDR3 covers 16 residues. With V trimmed by 5 bases and J by 4 bases, 11 bases remained unmatched. CDR3 residues: CASSPGRQGINQPQHF. The CDR3 DNA reads as TGTGCCAGCAGCCCAGGACGACAGGGAATTAATCAGCCCCAGCATTTT.

The rearrangement uses TRBV29-1 and TRBJ2-2; D tentatively fits TRBD1 or TRBD2 (5 bases each). The CDR3 sequence is 12 residues long. Germline loops: CDR1 SQVTM, CDR2 ANQGSEA. The V gene lost 4 bases and the J gene lost 6 bases, with 9 bases spanning the gap. CDR3 DNA sequence: TGCAGCGTTGCAATGGGACCCGGGGAGCTGTTTTTT. Translated, it gives CSVAMGPGELFF.

This clone was counted a few times. The chain combines TRBV5-8 with TRBJ2-7; D not resolved. CDR3 length equals 12 residues. V dropped 1 base and J dropped 5 bases, with 7 bases sitting between them. Germline values: CDR1 SGHTS, CDR2 YDEGEE. The CDR3 sequence: CASSLINHEQYF. DNA for the CDR3: TGTGCCAGCAGCTTGATTAATCACGAGCAGTACTTC. Drawing the rest from reference TRBV5-8 and TRBJ2-7, the complete variable domain is EAGVTQSPTHLIKTRGQQATLRCSPISGHTSVYWYQQALGLGLQFLLWYDEGEERNRGNFPPRFSGRQFPNYSSELNVNALELEDSALYLCASSLINHEQYFGPGTRLTVT.

The chain recombines TRBV5-5 with TRBJ1-2, with D tentatively TRBD1 (5 bases). CDR1 and CDR2 (germline): SGHKS, YYEKEE (reference sequence). The V gene lost 5 bases and the J gene lost 1 base, with 9 bases spanning the gap. This CDR3 contains 13 residues. DNA of the CDR3: TGTGCCAGCAGACAGGACAATAACTATGGCTACACCTTC. Translating gives CASRQDNNYGYTF.

This clone has a single count. The chain joins TRBV2 to TRBJ1-1; 7 positions match TRBD1. The CDR3 spans 15 residues. V dropped 5 bases and J dropped 1; count of bases not matched to a gene: 7. From germline, CDR1 is SNHLY and CDR2 FYNNEI. The CDR3 loop is CASSLRQGSNTEAFF. The CDR3 DNA reads TGTGCCAGCAGTCTCCGACAGGGATCGAACACTGAAGCTTTCTTT.

This clone was recorded only once. V and J are TRBV28 and TRBJ1-1, with 8 bases aligning to TRBD1. Trimming took 6 bases from V and 0 from J; bases not matched to a gene: 9. The germline gives CDR1 MDHEN, CDR2 SYDVKM. The CDR3 totals 16 residues. The CDR3 sequence: CASSTPRGPMNTEAFF. In DNA, the CDR3 is TGTGCCAGCAGCACACCCAGGGGGCCCATGAACACTGAAGCTTTCTTT.

The chain combines TRBV6-6 with TRBJ1-1; possible D gene TRBD1, 5 bases. Per the germline V gene, CDR1 is MNHNY and CDR2 is SVGAGI (reference sequence). There are 12 residues in the CDR3. V lost 2 bases to trimming and J lost 4 bases, with 5 bases between them. Here the CDR3 reads CASSYGGTEAFF. As DNA, the CDR3 is TGTGCCAGCAGTTACGGGGGCACTGAAGCTTTCTTT.

This CDR3 is CASTTDGDTEAFF. The CDR3 region has the DNA TGTGCCAGCACAACCGACGGGGACACTGAAGCTTTCTTT. V gene TRBV2 combines with J gene TRBJ1-1, with D unclear. CDR3 size: 13 residues. V was trimmed by 7 bases and J by 3 bases, leaving 12 bases between them. Germline V gives CDR1 SNHLY, CDR2 FYNNEI.

The V gene is TRBV5-1, the J gene TRBJ1-1, with D possibly being TRBD1 (5 bases). From germline, CDR1 is SGHRS and CDR2 YFSETQ. The CDR3 consists of 15 residues. Trimming pared 5 bases from V and 5 bases from J, leaving 19 bases between. CDR3 DNA sequence: TGCGCCAGCAGATCTCATTTTGGGGCAGGGACTGAAGCTTTCTTT. Protein sequence: CASRSHFGAGTEAFF.

The rearrangement links TRBV7-3 to TRBJ2-1, with D unresolved. Trimming cost V 3 bases and J 3 bases, with 6 bases left between them. The CDR3 runs 13 residues. In germline, CDR1 is SGHTA, CDR2 FQGTGA. CDR3 bases: TGTGCCAGCAGCTTGACGGACTACAATGAGCAGTTCTTC. Its translation: CASSLTDYNEQFF.

The sample holds one count of this clone. The CDR3 loop reads CASSPGVGGQPQHF. DNA of the CDR3: TGTGCCAGCAGCCCCGGGGTAGGGGGTCAGCCCCAGCATTTT. The J gene is TRBJ1-5, the V gene TRBV5-5; possibly TRBD1 for D (6 bases). V lost 4 bases and J lost 6, with 14 bases in between. Germline V gene data show CDR1 as SGHKS and CDR2 as YYEKEE (reference sequence). There are 14 residues in the CDR3.

This clone was detected only a few times. This chain connects TRBV30 to TRBJ2-1, with D unresolved. The V end lost 2 bases, the J end lost 12 bases, and 20 bases lay between the germline ends. The CDR3 loop spans 14 amino acids. The germline V gene has CDR1 GTSNPN and CDR2 SVGIG (reference sequence). CDR3 residues: CAWSSQTRAGPQFF. CDR3 DNA: TGTGCCTGGAGTTCCCAAACTCGGGCCGGACCGCAGTTCTTC. The entire variable domain, with the rest obtained from reference TRBV30 and TRBJ2-1, is as follows: SQTIHQWPATLVQPVGSPLSLECTVEGTSNPNLYWYRQAAGRGLQLLFYSVGIGQISSEVPQNLSASRPQDRQFILSSKKLLLSDSGFYLCAWSSQTRAGPQFFGPGTRLTVL.

The rearrangement joins TRBV5-1 to TRBJ1-2; TRBD1 matches 7 bases. With V trimmed by 2 bases and J by 7 bases, 2 bases remained unmatched. The CDR3 totals 12 residues. Germline-derived CDR1 and CDR2 are SGHRS and YFSETQ. The CDR3: CASSLQGLGYTF. CDR3 DNA sequence: TGCGCCAGCAGCTTACAGGGGCTTGGCTACACCTTC.

This clone came up once. V and J are TRBV10-3 and TRBJ2-6; D ambiguous. V lost 4 bases to trimming and J lost 0 bases, with 7 bases between them. CDR1 is ENHRY, CDR2 SYGVKD, per germline. The CDR3 contains 15 residues. This CDR3 reads CAISVSSSGANVLTF. The CDR3 region has the DNA TGTGCCATCAGTGTTAGCAGCTCTGGGGCCAACGTCCTGACTTTC.

The chain links TRBV5-6 to TRBJ2-7; a weak D match, TRBD1 (5 bases). V shed 4 bases and J shed 3 bases, with 17 bases lying between them. The CDR3 is made up of 15 amino acids. Germline CDR1 reads SGHDT; CDR2 reads YYEEEE. The CDR3 DNA sequence: TGTGCCAGCAGCCCCGAAGGCCGACAGTACTACGAGCAGTACTTC. Translating it yields CASSPEGRQYYEQYF.

This chain links TRBV10-2 with TRBJ1-3, with D perhaps matching TRBD1 (6 bases). The germline V gene encodes CDR1 WSHSY and CDR2 SAAADI. V was clipped by 8 bases and J by 0 bases, with 11 bases between them. The CDR3 has 14 amino acids. CDR3 protein: CASGTGNSGNTIYF. The DNA of the CDR3 is TGCGCCAGCGGAACAGGGAACTCTGGAAACACCATATATTTT.

The chain combines TRBV28 with TRBJ2-2; D is unresolved. The ends were cut back, 2 bases at V and 0 bases at J, with 10 bases in the middle. CDR1 and CDR2 (germline): MDHEN, SYDVKM. CDR3 length: 16 residues. DNA of the CDR3: TGTGCCAGCAGTTTACCCGGGTACGCGAACACCGGGGAGCTGTTTTTT. Translated: CASSLPGYANTGELFF. Variable domain in full (rest from reference TRBV28 and TRBJ2-2): DVKVTQSSRYLVKRTGEKVFLECVQDMDHENMFWYRQDPGLGLRLIYFSYDVKMKEKGDIPEGYSVSREKKERFSLILESASTNQTSMYLCASSLPGYANTGELFFGEGSRLTVL.

The chain has TRBV6-5 and TRBJ2-7; D possibly corresponds to TRBD2 (6 bases). The CDR3 totals 14 residues. Trimming removed 5 bases at V and 0 bases at J, with 11 bases between. The germline V gene has CDR1 MNHEY and CDR2 SVGAGI. The CDR3 coding sequence is TGTGCCAGCAGTCGGGAGCGGAACTCCTACGAGCAGTACTTC. Translated, it gives CASSRERNSYEQYF.

This chain links TRBV9 with TRBJ2-2, with D maybe TRBD2 (5 bases). Trimming removed 4 bases from V and 3 bases from J, with 10 bases in between. Germline CDR1 reads SGDLS; CDR2 reads YYNGEE. CDR3 length: 14 residues. The CDR3, as DNA: TGTGCCAGCAGCACGCGGGTGGACACCGGGGAGCTGTTTTTT. Its translation is CASSTRVDTGELFF. Complete variable domain (other parts from reference TRBV9 and TRBJ2-2): DSGVTQTPKHLITATGQRVTLRCSPRSGDLSVYWYQQSLDQGLQFLIQYYNGEERAKGNILERFSAQQFPDLHSELNLSSLELGDSALYFCASSTRVDTGELFFGEGSRLTVL.

This clone has a single count. V usage is TRBV5-4 and J usage is TRBJ1-4; 7 bases are a match to TRBD1. The CDR3 spans 16 residues. Germline-derived CDR1 and CDR2 are SGHNT and YYREEE (reference sequence). After removal of 0 bases from V and 7 bases from J, the junction contained 9 bases not matched to a gene. The CDR3 bases are TGTGCCAGCAGCTTGGTGGGGCAGGGGGAAGGTGAAAAACTGTTTTTT. Translation: CASSLVGQGEGEKLFF.

The chain links TRBV5-1 to TRBJ2-1; D might be TRBD1 (5 bases). The CDR3 contains 15 residues. V lost 4 bases and J lost 7, with 18 bases in between. The germline CDR1 and CDR2 sequences are SGHRS and YFSETQ. The CDR3 coding sequence is TGCGCCAGCAGCCCACAGGTTGAGGCCAATAATGAGCAGTTCTTC. Its protein is CASSPQVEANNEQFF.

The genes are TRBV9 and TRBJ2-3; D not resolved. The V end was cut by 3 bases, the J end by 0 bases, with 11 bases between. This CDR3 has 15 amino acids. Germline V gene sequence: CDR1 SGDLS, CDR2 YYNGEE. The CDR3 nucleotides read TGTGCCAGCAGCGGCACCGGCACTAGCACAGATACGCAGTATTTT. It specifies CASSGTGTSTDTQYF.

This chain uses TRBV7-8 with TRBJ1-5, with D unresolved. The V and J ends lost 5 bases and 9 bases respectively, with 17 bases between them. Germline CDR1 and CDR2: SGHVS and FQNEAQ. The CDR3 covers 14 residues. The CDR3 protein is CASSLDGPSGPQHF. DNA of the CDR3: TGTGCCAGCAGCCTTGACGGACCATCCGGGCCCCAGCATTTT.

V gene TRBV6-1 combines with J gene TRBJ1-2; 8 bases align to TRBD1. V shed 3 bases and J 4 bases; nucleotides not matched to a gene: 7. Germline V gives CDR1 MNHNS, CDR2 SASEGT. The CDR3 has 15 amino acids. The CDR3: CASSDPGQVIYGYTF. CDR3 in DNA: TGTGCCAGCAGTGACCCGGGACAGGTAATCTATGGCTACACCTTC.